The text below deals with one TCR beta chain. This entry belongs to a study of blood T cell repertoires in COVID-19. Across the whole study: The samples span acute and convalescent COVID-19 from the United States, Italy and Spain. T cells, B-cell-depleted T cells, or PBMCs supplied cDNA or gDNA.

Authors' processing steps: For nucleated cells, counts were estimated from reference gene primer amplification. Data came from immunoSEQ multiplex PCR; TCRdb stores just in-frame clones and leaves some out. V, J and clone size were drawn from that table, and D and trimming were deduced from the DNA. Among about 310,000 clones, about 88% were seen once, and the ten largest hold around 1.2%. Germline assignment: CDR1 SGHRS and CDR2 YFSETQ. V lost 0 bases to trimming and J lost 1 base, with 8 bases between them. The CDR3 length is 15 residues. The sequence derives from a man between 65 and 85 years old with acute or convalescent COVID-19. V usage is TRBV5-1 and J usage is TRBJ1-3; D ambiguous. Sequencing was performed on peripheral blood. CDR3 sequence: CASSLVSGSGNTIYF. CDR3 nucleotides: TGCGCCAGCAGCTTGGTTTCGGGTTCTGGAAACACCATATATTTT.